Listed below are T cell receptor beta chains from one sample, sequenced in a study of OX40 agonist ivuxolimab in advanced cancers. Produced via immunoSEQ multiplex PCR; TCRdb's table is partial and in-frame only. The sample contains about 91,000 clones, about nine tenths of which appear only once. The input for sequencing was CD4+ or CD8+ T cells sorted from blood, taken in a trial of the OX40 agonist ivuxolimab. The receptors here all came from an adult with an advanced solid tumor such as melanoma, head and neck, liver or kidney cancer. Each CDR3 is given with its conserved first and last residue. A D gene is named only where the DNA matches it firmly. Size tells how often a clone was seen (once, few, many) or the class of an expanded clone, and some rows leave it out.

D	size	V	J	DNA	CDR3
NA	NA	TRBV18	TRBJ1-5	TGTGCCAGCTCACCTGAAGAAGGGCAGCCCCAGCATTTT	CASSPEEGQPQHF
TRBD2	NA	TRBV30	TRBJ2-1	TGTGCCTGGAGTGTACGAGACCGGGAATTAGCGGGGGACTACAATGAGCAGTTCTTC	CAWSVRDRELAGDYNEQFF
NA	NA	TRBV5-4	TRBJ2-5	TGTGCCAGCAGCCTGGGGGCTAGCCTCGAAGAGACCCAGTACTTC	CASSLGASLEETQYF
NA	NA	TRBV9	TRBJ2-3	TGTGCCAGCAGCCCATCCGGGGACCCCACAGATACGCAGTATTTT	CASSPSGDPTDTQYF
NA	NA	TRBV30	TRBJ2-1	TGTGCCTGGAGCGCACTCGGGACGGACAATGAGCAGTTCTTC	CAWSALGTDNEQFF
TRBD1	NA	TRBV19	TRBJ2-5	TGTGCCAGTAGGTGGACAGGGGACCAAGAGACCCAGTACTTC	CASRWTGDQETQYF
TRBD2	once	TRBV13	TRBJ2-1	TGTGCCAGCAGTCCCTCCGGACTAGCGGGACACAATGAGCAGTTCTTC	CASSPSGLAGHNEQFF
NA	once	TRBV10-2	TRBJ2-7	TGCGCCAGCAGTGTACAGACTTACGAGCAGTACTTC	CASSVQTYEQYF
TRBD1	NA	TRBV18	TRBJ1-1	TGTGCCAGCTCACCATCCTTACAGGGGCGAGTCACTGAAGCTTTCTTT	CASSPSLQGRVTEAFF
NA	NA	TRBV25-1	TRBJ1-2	TGTGCCAGCAGTGAATATCACAGGGTGGGCTATGGCTACACCTTC	CASSEYHRVGYGYTF
TRBD1	NA	TRBV5-5	TRBJ2-7	TGTGCCAGCAGCGAGGGGACAGCCGTCGAGCAGTACTTC	CASSEGTAVEQYF
TRBD2	NA	TRBV9	TRBJ2-1	TGTGCCAGCAGCGTAGCCGGGACTAGCGGGAGAGGTGAGCAGTTCTTC	CASSVAGTSGRGEQFF
NA	NA	TRBV5-3	TRBJ1-5	TGTGCCAGAAGCTTGGGGCACCCAGATCAGCCCCAGCATTTT	CARSLGHPDQPQHF
NA	NA	TRBV28	TRBJ2-2	TGTGCCAGCACAACACCGGGTGCTCGTTCTTCCGGGGAGCTGTTTTTT	CASTTPGARSSGELFF
TRBD2	NA	TRBV18	TRBJ2-3	TGTGCCAGCTCACCACTAGCGGGAGTCACAGATACGCAGTATTTT	CASSPLAGVTDTQYF
NA	NA	TRBV6-6	TRBJ2-3	TGTGCCAGCAGTTACCGTAGCGGAGATACGCAGTATTTT	CASSYRSGDTQYF
TRBD2	once	TRBV27	TRBJ2-3	TGTGCCAGCAGTTTTAGCGGGAGGGGGACAGATACGCAGTATTTT	CASSFSGRGTDTQYF
TRBD2	once	TRBV19	TRBJ2-2	TGTGCCAGTAAGACTAGCGGGAGTAGGGGGGCCGGGGAGCTGTTTTTT	CASKTSGSRGAGELFF
TRBD2	few	TRBV7-8	TRBJ2-3	TGTGCCAGCAGCCGCGGACTAGCAACAGATACGCAGTATTTT	CASSRGLATDTQYF
NA	NA	TRBV29-1	TRBJ2-5	TGCAGCGCCTTAGGTTCAGAGACCCAGTACTTC	CSALGSETQYF
TRBD2	NA	TRBV7-9	TRBJ2-3	TGTGCCAGCAGTTACTTAGCGGGAATCACAGATACGCAGTATTTT	CASSYLAGITDTQYF
NA	NA	TRBV5-4	TRBJ2-3	TGTGCCAGCAGCTCGGGACTTGCATCGGGGAATACGCAGTATTTT	CASSSGLASGNTQYF
NA	NA	TRBV4-1	TRBJ2-3	TGCGCCAGCAGCCAAGATCCAGGGGCCTTAGGGGATTTT	CASSQDPGALGDF
TRBD1	NA	TRBV6-1	TRBJ1-4	TGTGCCAGCAGTGGGACAGGCGGGGCAACTAATGAAAAACTGTTTTTT	CASSGTGGATNEKLFF
TRBD2	NA	TRBV9	TRBJ2-1	TGTGCCAGCAGCGTAGATTTAGCGGGACGCAATGAGCAGTTCTTC	CASSVDLAGRNEQFF
TRBD2	NA	TRBV6-1	TRBJ2-7	TGTGCCATCAGTGAGTCTCGAGCGGGAGGGATTTCCTACGAGCAGTACTTC	CAISESRAGGISYEQYF
NA	NA	TRBV7-3	TRBJ2-3	TGTGCCAGCAGCCCCTACGTTAGCACAGATACGCAGTATTTT	CASSPYVSTDTQYF
TRBD1	NA	TRBV7-9	TRBJ2-3	TGTGCCAGCAGCTGGCAACAGGGGGAGACGCAGTATTTT	CASSWQQGETQYF
NA	once	TRBV21-1	TRBJ2-7	TGTGCCAGCAGCCACACCTTCGGGACAGAGACCTACGAGCAGTACTTC	CASSHTFGTETYEQYF
TRBD1	NA	TRBV27	TRBJ2-7	TGTGCCAGCAGCCCGGACAGGGGCTACGAGCAGTACTTC	CASSPDRGYEQYF
NA	NA	TRBV11-2	TRBJ2-1	TGTGCCAGCAGCTTACAAGGGGCGGGTAGTTACAATGAGCAGTTCTTC	CASSLQGAGSYNEQFF
NA	NA	TRBV6-6	TRBJ1-2	TGTGCCAGCAGTTCGGACTATGGCTACACCTTC	CASSSDYGYTF
TRBD2	NA	TRBV19	TRBJ2-1	TGTGCCAGTAGTGGGGCGACTAGCGGGAAGTATGAGCAGTTCTTC	CASSGATSGKYEQFF